These 6 T cell receptor beta chains were sequenced from one sample in a study of blood T cells in healthy people across ages. With a J-beta primer mix and a sample-barcoded 5' primer, a second PCR ran roughly 6 to 11 cycles. TCRdb re-called the 5' RACE reads with MiXCR, one entry per CDR3 protein. The data contain some 700,000 distinct CDR3 sequences, about a fifth of them singletons. Input material: blood. All receptors derive from a man aged 70-80 years in good health.

Only a few counts were recorded for this clonotype. The gene calls are TRBV6-5 and TRBJ1-1; weak D call: TRBD1 (5 bases). Trimming took 0 bases from V and 4 from J, leaving 12 bases between them. The CDR3 has 15 amino acids. Germline V gene lookup returns CDR1 MNHEY and CDR2 SVGAGI. The CDR3 here is CASSYSGRVGTEAFF. In DNA form, the CDR3 reads TGTGCCAGCAGTTACTCGGGCAGGGTAGGCACTGAAGCTTTCTTT.

This rearrangement joins TRBV29-1 to TRBJ2-7, with a tentative D call TRBD2 (6 bases). TRBJ2-1 explains the end of the DNA better; the J call may be wrong. Germline values: CDR1 SQVTM, CDR2 ANQGSEA. The CDR3 sequence is 16 residues long. The CDR3 sequence is CSVEVPGGGWHNEQFF. In nucleotides, the CDR3 is TGCAGCGTTGAAGTCCCTGGGGGAGGATGGCACAATGAGCAGTTCTTC.

The chain recombines TRBV7-9 with TRBJ2-3; D perhaps matches TRBD2 (5 bases). This CDR3 is built from 11 residues. CDR1 is SEHNR, CDR2 FQNEAQ, per germline (reference sequence). Trimming pared 3 bases from V and 9 bases from J, leaving 7 bases between. As DNA, the CDR3 is TGTGCCAGCAGCTTCGGACTGACGCAGTATTTT. Its protein is CASSFGLTQYF.

This clonotype was recorded a few times. The rearrangement joins TRBV6-4 to TRBJ2-2; D possibly corresponds to TRBD1 (6 bases). From germline, CDR1 is MRHNA and CDR2 SNTAGT. The CDR3 runs to 14 residues. V was cut by 6 bases and J by 8 bases, with 16 bases left in between. The CDR3 bases are TGTGCCAGCAGCCCCCTACAGGGAGCGGGGGAGCTGTTTTTT. Amino acid sequence: CASSPLQGAGELFF.

Only a few counts were recorded for this clonotype. The chain couples TRBV12-3 or TRBV12-4 to TRBJ2-7; D not resolved. V dropped 5 bases and J dropped 8 bases, with 13 bases sitting between them. The CDR3 runs 12 residues. CDR3 in amino acids: CASSPRPTKQYF. CDR3 DNA: TGTGCCAGCAGTCCCAGACCGACGAAGCAGTACTTC.

Only a few counts were recorded for this clonotype. This chain joins TRBV15 and TRBJ2-2; D ambiguous. The germline V gene encodes CDR1 LNHNV and CDR2 YYDKDF (reference sequence). The V and J ends lost 1 base and 5 bases respectively, with 8 bases between them. This CDR3 contains 14 residues. The CDR3 bases are TGTGCCACCAGCAGAGTTCAGGCTACCGGGGAGCTGTTTTTT. Protein: CATSRVQATGELFF. Looking up the rest from reference TRBV15 and TRBJ2-2 gives the full variable domain: DAMVIQNPRYQVTQFGKPVTLSCSQTLNHNVMYWYQQKSSQAPKLLFHYYDKDFNNEADTPDNFQSRRPNTSFCFLDIRSPGLGDTAMYLCATSRVQATGELFFGEGSRLTVL.